This T cell receptor beta chain was captured by sequencing in a study of shared clonotypes between healthy human individuals. General study findings and limits: Shared across a handful of donors were around 5% of the naive CD4 clonotypes. Clonotype sharing among donors was thought likely to change with sequencing depth.

CDR1 and CDR2 (germline): MNHEY, SMNVEV (reference sequence). The CDR3 extends over 16 amino acids. V lost 1 base, J lost 5 bases, and 9 bases stayed unmatched. To note about this clone: Antigen unknown.

Some clones are missing from TCRdb's copy, which holds only in-frame ones; the method was immunoSEQ multiplex PCR. The sample has under 600,000 clones; about 98% are singletons. Naive CD8 cells lacked CD45RO and underwent positive selection for CCR7, leaving out terminally differentiated effector memory CD45RA+ cells. Each of the donors was a healthy adult who was HIV-negative and had not had a recent acute infection or vaccination. The genes are TRBV27 and TRBJ2-7, with 9 bases fitting TRBD2. The sequence came from a man younger than 40 in good health. Sample: naive CD8+ T cells sorted from blood. The CDR3 coding sequence is TGTGCCAGCAGTTTATGGGCTAGCGGGGCCCCCCACGAGCAGTACTTC. Protein sequence: CASSLWASGAPHEQYF.